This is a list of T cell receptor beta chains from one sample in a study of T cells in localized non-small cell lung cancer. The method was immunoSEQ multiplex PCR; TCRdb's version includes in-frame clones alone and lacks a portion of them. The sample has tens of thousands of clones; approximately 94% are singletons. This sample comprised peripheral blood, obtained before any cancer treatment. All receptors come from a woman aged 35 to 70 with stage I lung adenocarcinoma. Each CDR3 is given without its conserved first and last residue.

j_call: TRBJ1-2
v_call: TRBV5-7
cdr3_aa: ASSLQGYGYT

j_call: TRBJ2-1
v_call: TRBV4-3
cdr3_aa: ASSQEAVMTHSYNEQF

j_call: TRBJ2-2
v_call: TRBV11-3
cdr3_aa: ASSSGQWTGELF

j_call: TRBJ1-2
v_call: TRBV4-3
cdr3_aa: ASSGELLNYGYT

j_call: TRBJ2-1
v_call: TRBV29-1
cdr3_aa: SASKGLADEQF

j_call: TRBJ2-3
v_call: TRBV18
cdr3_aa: ASSPEQGALRPDTQY

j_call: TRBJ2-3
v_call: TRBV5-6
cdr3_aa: ASSRKRAYTDTQY

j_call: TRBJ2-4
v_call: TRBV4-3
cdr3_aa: ASSRLGVKGNIQY

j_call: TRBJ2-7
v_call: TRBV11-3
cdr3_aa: ASSLGLSSYYEQY

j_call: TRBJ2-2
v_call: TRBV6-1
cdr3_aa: ASRDQGGNTGELF

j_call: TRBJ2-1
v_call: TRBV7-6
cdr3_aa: ASSVGLAVYNEQF

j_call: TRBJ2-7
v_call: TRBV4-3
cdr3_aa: ASSQVGQGVEQY

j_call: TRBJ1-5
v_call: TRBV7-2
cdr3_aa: ASSKRSGTGFNQPQH

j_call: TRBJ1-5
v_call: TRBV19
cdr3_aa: ASSIERGNQPQH

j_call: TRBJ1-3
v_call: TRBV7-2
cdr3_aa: ASSLGGQRTGNTIY

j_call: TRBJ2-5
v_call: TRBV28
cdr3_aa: ASSLPYLRPGHHQETQY

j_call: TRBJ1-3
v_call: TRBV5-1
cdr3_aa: ASSLTGASGNTIY

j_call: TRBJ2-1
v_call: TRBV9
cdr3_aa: ASSQAGINEQF

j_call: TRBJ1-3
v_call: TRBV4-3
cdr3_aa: ASSPGGGYGISGNTIY

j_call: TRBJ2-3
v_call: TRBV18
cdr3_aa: ASSPPTGGISPYTQY

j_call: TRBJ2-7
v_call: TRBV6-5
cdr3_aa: ASSNRDKGSEQY

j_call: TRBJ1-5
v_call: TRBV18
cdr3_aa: ASSGDRGQPQH

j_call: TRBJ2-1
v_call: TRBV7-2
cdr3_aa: ASSFLTGTGVNEQF

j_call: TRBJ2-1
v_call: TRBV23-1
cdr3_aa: ASSQRDGYNEQF

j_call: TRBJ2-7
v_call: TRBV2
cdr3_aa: ASSFLSGLTYEQY

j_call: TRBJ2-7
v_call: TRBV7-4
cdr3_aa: ASRSGVYYEQY

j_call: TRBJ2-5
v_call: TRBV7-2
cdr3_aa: ASSSGQQETQY

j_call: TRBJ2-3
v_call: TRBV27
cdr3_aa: ASSLQAGWADTQY

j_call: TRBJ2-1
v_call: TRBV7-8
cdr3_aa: ASEPGGGYNEQF

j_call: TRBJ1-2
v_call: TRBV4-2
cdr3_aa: ASSQGQFGGYT

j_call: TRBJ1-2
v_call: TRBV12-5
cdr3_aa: APGGQWVFGYGYT

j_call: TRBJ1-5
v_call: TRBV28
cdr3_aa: ASSFFDHSNQPQH

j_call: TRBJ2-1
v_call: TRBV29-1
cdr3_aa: SAKGWGSRSSYNEQF

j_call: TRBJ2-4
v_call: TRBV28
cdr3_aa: ASSPVTGGSYIQY

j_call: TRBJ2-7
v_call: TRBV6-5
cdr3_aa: ASSYFPGGDEQY

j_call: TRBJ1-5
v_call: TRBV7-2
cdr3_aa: ASSLSLGVYNQPQH

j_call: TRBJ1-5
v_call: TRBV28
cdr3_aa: ASSLAGPQH

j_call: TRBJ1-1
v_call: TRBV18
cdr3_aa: ASSPRQADTEAF

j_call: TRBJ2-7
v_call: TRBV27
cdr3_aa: ASSPQGRVLGEQY

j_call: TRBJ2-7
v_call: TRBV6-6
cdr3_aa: ASSNRDKGSEQY

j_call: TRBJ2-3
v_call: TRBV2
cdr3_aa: ASSEARGGSTDTQY

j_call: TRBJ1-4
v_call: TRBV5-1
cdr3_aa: ASSLSTGLNEKLF

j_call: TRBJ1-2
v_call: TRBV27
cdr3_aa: ASSLRGGYGYT

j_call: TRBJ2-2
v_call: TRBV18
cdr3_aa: ASSPRGDTGELF

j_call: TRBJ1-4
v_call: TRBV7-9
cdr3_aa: ASSQRAGGAEKLF

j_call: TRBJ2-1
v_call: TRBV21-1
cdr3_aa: PRKGPERGEQF

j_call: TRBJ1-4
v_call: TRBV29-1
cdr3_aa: SGGTPNEKLF

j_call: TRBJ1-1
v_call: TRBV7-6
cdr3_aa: ASSRQLIRYGGTEAF

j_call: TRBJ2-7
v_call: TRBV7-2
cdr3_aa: ASSSQDSSYEQY

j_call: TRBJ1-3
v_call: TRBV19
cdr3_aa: ASSIQGGGNTIY